This entry concerns a single TCR beta chain. Its target is not known. Libraries were prepared by immunoSEQ multiplex PCR; TCRdb keeps only in-frame clonotypes and omits some of them. The sample includes fewer than 150,000 clones, around 89% of them seen just once. This sample is part of a study of T cell responses to AZD1222 COVID-19 vaccine. The study's findings and limits: Spike-specific TCR breadth and depth both grew after two AZD1222 doses.

Deletions cut 0 bases from V and 1 base from J, with 10 bases between. This CDR3 spans 15 amino acids. Germline V gene data show CDR1 as SGHAT and CDR2 as FQNNGV. V usage is TRBV11-2 and J usage is TRBJ2-7, with D possibly TRBD2 on 6 matching bases. The clonotype originates from an adult in good health. This specimen was peripheral blood, taken on day 0 of AZD1222 vaccination. The CDR3 reads CASSLEGLGSYEQYF. The CDR3 DNA reads TGTGCCAGCAGCTTAGAGGGACTGGGGTCCTACGAGCAGTACTTC.